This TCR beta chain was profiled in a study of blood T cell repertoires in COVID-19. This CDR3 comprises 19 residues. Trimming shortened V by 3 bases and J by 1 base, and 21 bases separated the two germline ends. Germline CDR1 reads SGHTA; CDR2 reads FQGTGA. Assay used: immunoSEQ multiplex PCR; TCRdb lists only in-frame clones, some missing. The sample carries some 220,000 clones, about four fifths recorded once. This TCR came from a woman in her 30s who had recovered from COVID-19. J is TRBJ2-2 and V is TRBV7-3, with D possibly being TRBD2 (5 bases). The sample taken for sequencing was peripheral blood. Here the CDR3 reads CASSLTPGSPFVNTGELFF. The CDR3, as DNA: TGTGCCAGCAGCTTGACTCCGGGATCTCCCTTCGTGAACACCGGGGAGCTGTTTTTT. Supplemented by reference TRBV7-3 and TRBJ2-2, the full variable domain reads GAGVSQTPSNKVTEKGKYVELRCDPISGHTALYWYRQSLGQGPEFLIYFQGTGAADDSGLPNDRFFAVRPEGSVSTLKIQRTERGDSAVYLCASSLTPGSPFVNTGELFFGEGSRLTVL.